Listed below are T cell receptor beta chains from one sample, sequenced in a study of blood T cells in healthy people across ages. TCRdb redid the calling of the 5' RACE reads with MiXCR, one entry per CDR3 protein. The sample yields some 1.8 million distinct CDR3 sequences, 30% to 40% seen once. Sequenced: blood. The receptor source for this set is a human donor in good health. Both conserved end residues are part of each CDR3. The D gene is left open where the match is weak. The size field is filled for only some rows; it gives once, few, many or a size class.

clone size,J gene,V gene,CDR3 length,D gene,CDR3 DNA,CDR3 protein
.,TRBJ2-5,TRBV7-2,16,TRBD1,TGTGCCAGCAGCTCCGGTTGGGGCCAGGGGGAAGAGACCCAGTACTTC,CASSSGWGQGEETQYF
.,TRBJ2-2,TRBV5-1,15,TRBD2,TGCGCCAGCAGCTTAGGAGTAGCGGGCACCGGGGAGCTGTTTTTT,CASSLGVAGTGELFF
.,TRBJ1-5,TRBV20-1,16,TRBD1,TGCAGTGCTAACAGGGGTGGGCTCTATAGCAATCAGCCCCAGCATTTT,CSANRGGLYSNQPQHF
.,TRBJ2-1,TRBV20-1,14,.,TGCAGTGCTGGCACTACTTACCTATACAATGAGCAGTTCTTC,CSAGTTYLYNEQFF
few,TRBJ1-4,TRBV7-9,15,.,TGTGCCAGCAGACCGGACGGGGCAATGAGAGAAAAACTGTTTTTT,CASRPDGAMREKLFF
.,TRBJ1-2,TRBV7-9,15,TRBD1,TGTGCCAGCAGAGGGACGACAGGGGGCGTATCTGGCTACACCTTC,CASRGTTGGVSGYTF
.,TRBJ1-1,TRBV29-1,13,.,TGCAGCGTAACATTGGGAGGGAATACTGAAGCTTTCTTT,CSVTLGGNTEAFF
.,TRBJ1-5,TRBV10-3,14,.,TGTACCATCAGTGGGTCGGGGGATGGGCAGCCCCAGCATTTT,CTISGSGDGQPQHF
many,TRBJ2-7,TRBV20-1,11,.,TGCAGTGCTAGCACAGCCTACGAGCAGTACTTC,CSASTAYEQYF
.,TRBJ1-1,TRBV20-1,13,.,TGCAGTGCCTTTGGTAAGGACGACACTGAAGCTTTCTTT,CSAFGKDDTEAFF
.,TRBJ1-1,TRBV6-6,14,.,TGTGCCAGCACTCTGTGGGAGGGGAACACTGAAACTTTCTTT,CASTLWEGNTETFF
.,TRBJ2-2,TRBV12-3/TRBV12-4,14,TRBD2,TGTGCCAGCACCCTCGATTCGGGGGGCGGGGAGCTGTTTTTT,CASTLDSGGGELFF
.,TRBJ2-3,TRBV12-3/TRBV12-4,14,.,TGTGCCAGCAGTCCCCCGGCTACCCGGGGGACGCAGTATTTT,CASSPPATRGTQYF
.,TRBJ2-7,TRBV29-1,14,.,TGCAGCGTTGTTCCCTTAGACCGGACCTACGAGCAGTACTTC,CSVVPLDRTYEQYF
.,TRBJ2-7,TRBV27,15,.,TGTGCCAGCAGTTTTCGTAGCCGTGGGGACTACGAGCAGTACTTC,CASSFRSRGDYEQYF
few,TRBJ2-1,TRBV20-1,12,.,TGCAGTGCCCTAATCGGGTACAATGAGCAGTTCTTC,CSALIGYNEQFF
.,TRBJ1-2,TRBV20-1,10,.,TGCAGTCCGAGGGTTGACGGCTACACCTTC,CSPRVDGYTF
few,TRBJ1-2,TRBV5-1,15,.,TGCGCCAGCAGCACGTCACAGGCGGGTATCAATGGCTACACCTTC,CASSTSQAGINGYTF
few,TRBJ1-2,TRBV12-3/TRBV12-4,17,.,TGTGCCAGCTCCCTGGCCACCGGCGGGGTGACTAACTATGGCTACACCTTC,CASSLATGGVTNYGYTF
.,TRBJ1-2,TRBV12-3/TRBV12-4,13,.,TGTGCCAGCAGCGTCACAGGTTCCTATGGCCACACCTTC,CASSVTGSYGHTF
few,TRBJ2-1,TRBV7-2,15,.,TGTGCCAGCAGCTTGCTGGGCAGGGACTACAATGAGCAGTTCTTC,CASSLLGRDYNEQFF
once,TRBJ2-5,TRBV20-1,12,.,TGCAGTGCGGGAGGGGGCAAAGAGACCCAGTACTTC,CSAGGGKETQYF
few,TRBJ2-3,TRBV3-1,18,TRBD2,TGTGCCAGCAGCCAAGAAGGCCTAGCGGGCCCCCCTCTGAATACGCAGTATTTT,CASSQEGLAGPPLNTQYF
few,TRBJ2-5,TRBV28,17,.,TGTGCCAGCAGTCCTCGATTCAGGGTAATAGGTCGAGAGACCCAGTACTTC,CASSPRFRVIGRETQYF
.,TRBJ1-5,TRBV20-1,12,.,TGCAGTGCTTCACAGTGGGATCGGCCCCAGCATTTT,CSASQWDRPQHF
few,TRBJ2-1,TRBV7-2,14,.,TGTGCCAGCAGCCCGGGTGGGGGGATTGATGAGCAGTTCTTC,CASSPGGGIDEQFF
many,TRBJ2-7,TRBV6-2/TRBV6-3,12,.,TGTGCCAGCACCACAGGAGGGTACGAGCAGTACTTC,CASTTGGYEQYF
.,TRBJ2-1,TRBV4-1,16,TRBD2,TGCGCCAGCAGCCTAAGGACTAGCGGGGGGTTGTATGAGCAGTTCTTC,CASSLRTSGGLYEQFF
.,TRBJ2-7,TRBV7-9,13,.,TGTGCCAGCAGCAACGGGGGAAACTACGAGCAGTACTTC,CASSNGGNYEQYF
few,TRBJ1-2,TRBV6-2/TRBV6-3,14,TRBD1,TGTGCCAGCAGAACGTCCGGGACAGGTTACGGCTACACCTTC,CASRTSGTGYGYTF
few,TRBJ1-1,TRBV20-1,16,.,TGCAGTGCTAGTCGCCCAGGGGCGCAATTATCCACTGAAGCTTTCTTT,CSASRPGAQLSTEAFF
few,TRBJ2-4,TRBV7-2,17,TRBD1,TGTGCCAGCAGCTCCTCGACAGGGAATCCTCCCAAAAACATTCAGTACTTC,CASSSSTGNPPKNIQYF
.,TRBJ2-1,TRBV7-3,13,.,TGTGCCAGCAGCTTAGGTGCGACGAATGAGCAGTTCTTC,CASSLGATNEQFF
many,TRBJ2-1,TRBV29-1,13,.,TGCAGCGCAAGCCCGCTGGGGCCCAATGAGCAGTTCTTC,CSASPLGPNEQFF
.,TRBJ2-3,TRBV5-5,15,.,TGTGCCAGCAGCTTGGTCGGCGCGGGGTCAGATACGCAGTATTTT,CASSLVGAGSDTQYF
.,TRBJ2-3,TRBV7-2,18,TRBD2,TGTGCCAGCAGCTTAGTACCCTCAAGCGGGGGGGCGACAGATACGCAGTATTTT,CASSLVPSSGGATDTQYF
once,TRBJ1-2,TRBV6-1,17,.,TGTGCCAGCAGTGCCCCTGGGACGGAGCCCGTGGCTTATGGCTACACCTTC,CASSAPGTEPVAYGYTF
.,TRBJ1-1,TRBV4-1,16,TRBD1,TGCGCCAGCACCCCGGAGTCACAGGGGGCATGGACTGAAGCTTTCTTT,CASTPESQGAWTEAFF
.,TRBJ1-5,TRBV4-2,21,TRBD1,TGTGCCAGCAGCCCCAGGGGGCTTCCCTTAACAGGGACGGGGGCTGATCAGCCCCAGCATTTT,CASSPRGLPLTGTGADQPQHF
.,TRBJ2-2,TRBV27,14,.,TGTGCCAGCAGTTTATCCCGTTACACCGGGGAGCTGTTTTTT,CASSLSRYTGELFF